This TCR beta chain was recorded in a study of OX40 agonist ivuxolimab in advanced cancers. Regarding the study as a whole: CD4+ and CD8+ blood T cells expanded clonally by week 6 at 0.1 to 3.0 mg/kg. On average, CD8+ T cells showed a greater number of expanded clones than CD4+.

About this clone: What it binds is not known.

V was trimmed by 7 bases and J by 3 bases, leaving 9 bases between them. CDR1 is MDHEN, CDR2 SYDVKM, per germline. The CDR3 extends over 12 amino acids. TCRdb keeps only in-frame clones here, not all; method: immunoSEQ multiplex PCR. The sample records about 58,000 clones, approximately 89% being singletons. Material: CD4+ or CD8+ T cells sorted from blood, obtained in a trial of the OX40 agonist ivuxolimab. This TCR derives from an adult with an advanced solid tumor such as melanoma, head and neck, liver or kidney cancer. V is TRBV28 and J is TRBJ1-1; D unclear. The CDR3 nucleotides read TGTGCCAGCAAAGGGTGGGACACTGAAGCTTTCTTT. It codes for CASKGWDTEAFF.